The 28 T cell receptor beta chains listed next were all sequenced from one sample in a study of T cells after yellow fever vaccination (dated by TCRdb to between 2018 and 2021). Library construction relied on 5' RACE. The sample was run on an Illumina HiSeq 2500. TCRdb reprocessed the public reads (quality trimming at Q25 with fastp, clone calling with MiXCR) and kept in-frame beta chains. Rows are combined by CDR3 protein, so each entry shows the most common genes and DNA. The sample includes 500,000 to 550,000 distinct CDR3 sequences, with about a fifth observed a single time. The ten biggest clones cover roughly a sixth of the sample. The meaning of the sample's treatment or condition label: live attenuated yellow fever vaccine strain. This specimen consisted of PBMCs, obtained about 21 days after the first yellow fever vaccination. These receptors were obtained from a man between 18 and 29 years old who received the YFV17D yellow fever vaccine.

This clonotype was detected many times. V and J are TRBV6-5 and TRBJ1-2, with no clear D. The V end lost 4 bases, the J end lost 8 bases, and 14 bases lay between the germline ends. CDR3 length equals 13 residues. Germline V CDR1 and CDR2: MNHEY, SVGAGI. The CDR3 loop is CASSLVLLGGYTF. The CDR3 DNA reads as TGTGCCAGCAGTTTGGTCTTACTTGGGGGCTACACCTTC.

The chain recombines TRBV5-1 with TRBJ1-1; D is possibly TRBD1 (5 bases). The germline V gene has CDR1 SGHRS and CDR2 YFSETQ. Trimming cost V 4 bases and J 7 bases, with 14 bases left between them. This CDR3 has 13 amino acids. CDR3 sequence reads: CASSGAPAVEAFF. The CDR3 DNA sequence: TGCGCCAGCAGCGGGGCGCCGGCGGTTGAAGCTTTCTTT.

This clonotype was counted between two and nine times. This chain's CDR3 is CASSPGQGRTQPQHF. The DNA for the CDR3 is TGTGCCAGCAGCCCGGGACAGGGAAGGACTCAGCCCCAGCATTTT. The chain is built from TRBV7-2 and TRBJ1-5; 9 bases align to TRBD1. J lost 6 bases, V lost 5 bases, and 8 bases had no gene match. CDR3 length: 15 residues. Germline values: CDR1 SGHTA, CDR2 FQGNSA.

The chain links TRBV20-1 to TRBJ2-5, with 12 bases aligning to TRBD2. The germline CDR1 and CDR2 sequences are DFQATT and SNEGSKA (reference sequence). There are 15 residues in the CDR3. The J segment lost 5 bases and the V segment lost 6 bases, leaving 10 bases of the junction unmatched. CDR3 amino acids: CSAHFLAGGQETQYF. The CDR3 nucleotides read TGCAGTGCGCATTTCCTAGCGGGGGGGCAGGAGACCCAGTACTTC.

This clonotype was seen many times. This sequence joins TRBV7-9 and TRBJ1-1; D unresolved. Germline lookup yields CDR1 SEHNR and CDR2 FQNEAQ (reference sequence). This CDR3 spans 12 amino acids. Trimming removed 1 base from V and 4 bases from J, with 4 bases in between. CDR3: CASSLVVTEAFF. In nucleotides, the CDR3 is TGTGCCAGCAGCTTAGTTGTCACTGAAGCTTTCTTT.

This chain connects TRBV5-6 to TRBJ1-4; perhaps TRBD1 as D (5 bases). There are 13 residues in the CDR3. Germline assignment: CDR1 SGHDT and CDR2 YYEEEE. V was clipped by 0 bases and J by 6 bases, with 6 bases between them. The CDR3 coding sequence is TGTGCCAGCAGCTTGGGGGGCGATGAAAAACTGTTTTTT. As protein: CASSLGGDEKLFF.

This clonotype was detected only a few times. The rearrangement links TRBV18 to TRBJ2-7; 8 bases map to TRBD2. CDR3 length: 14 amino acids. Trimming cost V 8 bases and J 2 bases; bases outside gene matches: 8. Germline CDR1 KGHSH, CDR2 LQKENI. CDR3 DNA: TGTGCCAGCGCCTCGGGGGGGGAAGCCTACGAGCAGTACGTC. Its translation is CASASGGEAYEQYV.

This clonotype was counted a few times. The chain has TRBV12-3 or TRBV12-4 and TRBJ2-3; D may be TRBD1 or TRBD2 (6 bases each). The germline V and J ends were trimmed by 7 bases and 4 bases, with 9 bases remaining between them. The CDR3 has 12 amino acids. This chain's CDR3 is CASTGAADTQYF. In nucleotides, the CDR3 is TGTGCCAGCACGGGGGCGGCAGATACGCAGTATTTT.

The rearrangement uses TRBV5-5 and TRBJ1-5; the match to TRBD1 covers 7 bases. The junction had 2 bases not matched to a gene; V was cut back by 3 bases and J by 5 bases. The CDR3 consists of 13 residues. Per the germline V gene, CDR1 is SGHKS and CDR2 is YYEKEE (reference sequence). This chain's CDR3 is CASSSTGHQPQHF. The CDR3 bases are TGTGCCAGCAGCTCGACAGGGCATCAGCCCCAGCATTTT.

The V call is TRBV27, the J call TRBJ2-4; 7 bases map to TRBD2. Germline V gene sequence: CDR1 MNHEY, CDR2 SMNVEV (reference sequence). Trimming took 2 bases from V and 1 from J; bases not matched to a gene: 5. The length of the CDR3 is 16 residues. CDR3 nucleotide sequence: TGTGCCAGCAGTTTAGGGAGGGGCACCGCCAAAAACATTCAGTACTTC. It codes for CASSLGRGTAKNIQYF.

Only a few counts were recorded for this clonotype. The gene calls are TRBV2 and TRBJ1-5, with no clear D. Per the germline V gene, CDR1 is SNHLY and CDR2 is FYNNEI. The V end lost 4 bases, the J end lost 1 base, and 8 bases lay between the germline ends. The CDR3 is 14 amino acids. Here the CDR3 reads CASSVGRSNQPQHF. CDR3 DNA: TGTGCCAGCAGTGTGGGTCGGAGCAATCAGCCCCAGCATTTT.

This chain connects TRBV7-2 to TRBJ2-5; D might be TRBD1 (5 bases). Germline V gene sequence: CDR1 SGHTA, CDR2 FQGNSA. This CDR3 comprises 14 residues. Trimming removed 6 bases at V and 5 bases at J, with 16 bases between. CDR3 sequence reads: CASRPTAIRETQYF. Here the CDR3 DNA reads TGTGCCAGCAGACCGACAGCTATCCGGGAGACCCAGTACTTC. Variable domain in full (rest from reference TRBV7-2 and TRBJ2-5): GAGVSQSPSNKVTEKGKDVELRCDPISGHTALYWYRQSLGQGLEFLIYFQGNSAPDKSGLPSDRFSAERTGGSVSTLTIQRTQQEDSAVYLCASRPTAIRETQYFGPGTRLLVL.

The V call is TRBV6-2 or TRBV6-3, the J call TRBJ2-7, with 8 nucleotides matching TRBD2. The trim removed 2 bases at V and 6 bases at J, leaving 6 bases unmatched. Germline V gives CDR1 MNHEY, CDR2 SVGEGT. The length of the CDR3 is 14 residues. CDR3 protein: CASSYVAGLTEQYF. In DNA form, the CDR3 reads TGTGCCAGCAGTTACGTAGCGGGGTTGACCGAGCAGTACTTC.

The chain couples TRBV9 to TRBJ2-7, with unresolved D. Trimming removed 0 bases at V and 2 bases at J, with 6 bases between. This CDR3 is 13 amino acids long. Germline V gene sequence: CDR1 SGDLS, CDR2 YYNGEE. CDR3 sequence (DNA): TGTGCCAGCAGCGTAGCCGGCACCTACGAGCAGTACTTC. This codes for CASSVAGTYEQYF.

The rearrangement joins TRBV5-1 to TRBJ2-5, with 9 bases identical to TRBD1. The CDR3 length is 15 residues. V shed 0 bases and J 4 bases; nucleotides not matched to a gene: 4. Germline CDR1 SGHRS, CDR2 YFSETQ. The CDR3 DNA is TGCGCCAGCAGCTTGGGGGACAGGGTGCGAGAGACCCAGTACTTC. Encoded protein: CASSLGDRVRETQYF.

The V gene is TRBV7-6, the J gene TRBJ2-2; TRBD2 agrees at 8 bases. Germline V gives CDR1 SGHVS, CDR2 FNYEAQ. The CDR3 spans 16 residues. The V gene end was trimmed by 6 bases and the J gene end by 5 bases; junction bases not matched to a gene: 11. The DNA of the CDR3 is TGTGCCAGCAGACCCGGGACTAGTAGGGTTACCGGGGAGCTGTTTTTT. Its translation: CASRPGTSRVTGELFF.

This clonotype showed up just a few times. This chain connects TRBV5-1 to TRBJ2-1, with 8 bases fitting TRBD1. With V trimmed by 0 bases and J by 0 bases, 8 bases remained unmatched. The CDR3 contains 18 residues. Per the germline V gene, CDR1 is SGHRS and CDR2 is YFSETQ. The CDR3 DNA is TGCGCCAGCAGCTTGGCCGGTACAGGGGGACCCTCCTACAATGAGCAGTTCTTC. Its protein is CASSLAGTGGPSYNEQFF.

In this sample, this clonotype turned up once. The rearrangement links TRBV9 to TRBJ2-2, with a weak D call TRBD2 (5 bases). This CDR3 comprises 13 residues. V lost 0 bases, J lost 6 bases, and 6 bases lay in between. Germline assignment: CDR1 SGDLS and CDR2 YYNGEE. This CDR3 is CASSVAGSGELFF. In nucleotides, the CDR3 is TGTGCCAGCAGCGTAGCGGGGTCCGGGGAGCTGTTTTTT. Combining the CDR3 with reference TRBV9 and TRBJ2-2 gives the whole variable domain DSGVTQTPKHLITATGQRVTLRCSPRSGDLSVYWYQQSLDQGLQFLIQYYNGEERAKGNILERFSAQQFPDLHSELNLSSLELGDSALYFCASSVAGSGELFFGEGSRLTVL.

This clonotype was counted between two and nine times. This rearrangement joins TRBV27 to TRBJ1-6; D remains unclear. Germline V CDR1 and CDR2: MNHEY, SMNVEV (reference sequence). The V end was cut by 3 bases, the J end by 8 bases, with 17 bases between. The CDR3 has 16 residues. The CDR3 protein is CASSFSAGTTYSPLHF. CDR3 in DNA: TGTGCCAGCAGTTTTTCGGCCGGCACTACCTATTCACCCCTCCACTTT.

V and J are TRBV5-6 and TRBJ1-6; maybe TRBD1 (6 bases). In germline, CDR1 is SGHDT, CDR2 YYEEEE. Trimming took 9 bases from V and 2 from J, leaving 33 bases between them. The CDR3 contains 21 residues. The DNA for the CDR3 is TGTGCCATGAGCCCCGGGGGGGGCAGGGGATTCGGTGGGACCTATAATTCACCCCTCCACTTT. Translating it yields CAMSPGGGRGFGGTYNSPLHF.

This chain links TRBV3-1 with TRBJ2-5; D might be TRBD2 (5 bases). V lost 1 base and J 5 bases, leaving 11 bases between the germline ends. CDR1 is LGHDT and CDR2 is YNNKEL in the germline V gene (reference sequence). The CDR3 extends over 14 amino acids. For the CDR3, the DNA is TGTGCCAGCAGCCAAGGGTGGACGGGGGAGACCCAGTACTTC. It is translated as CASSQGWTGETQYF.

This clonotype occurred a few times. This chain joins TRBV6-5 and TRBJ1-1, with D tentatively TRBD1 (5 bases). The CDR3 runs to 16 residues. CDR1 and CDR2 from the germline V gene are MNHEY and SVGAGI. Trimming shortened V by 0 bases and J by 5 bases, and 16 bases separated the two germline ends. The CDR3 nucleotides read TGTGCCAGCAGTTACTCGAGAGCGCAGGGAGGAACTGAAGCTTTCTTT. It yields the protein CASSYSRAQGGTEAFF.

This clonotype was recorded at least ten times. V is TRBV29-1 and J is TRBJ2-7, with a weak D call TRBD1 (6 bases). Germline V CDR1 and CDR2: SQVTM, ANQGSEA. V was pared by 0 bases and J by 3 bases, with 9 bases between. The CDR3 contains 13 residues. The CDR3 here is CSVEDTGLYEQYF. The CDR3 DNA is TGCAGCGTTGAAGATACAGGGCTCTACGAGCAGTACTTC.

This clonotype came up a few times. The chain couples TRBV5-6 to TRBJ2-7, with D perhaps assigned TRBD1 or TRBD2 (5 bases each). The V and J ends lost 4 bases and 4 bases respectively, with 15 bases between them. The CDR3 runs 14 residues. From germline, CDR1 is SGHDT and CDR2 YYEEEE. CDR3 sequence reads: CASSAPGTAYEQYF. The CDR3 coding sequence is TGTGCCAGCAGCGCACCGGGGACGGCTTACGAGCAGTACTTC. The whole variable domain, remainder taken from reference TRBV5-6 and TRBJ2-7, is DAGVTQSPTHLIKTRGQQVTLRCSPKSGHDTVSWYQQALGQGPQFIFQYYEEEERQRGNFPDRFSGHQFPNYSSELNVNALLLGDSALYLCASSAPGTAYEQYFGPGTRLTVT.

The V gene is TRBV28, the J gene TRBJ1-4; TRBD1 aligns across 7 bases. The V gene end was trimmed by 5 bases and the J gene end by 4 bases; junction bases not matched to a gene: 7. The CDR3 runs 15 residues. Looked up from germline, CDR1 is MDHEN and CDR2 is SYDVKM. This chain's CDR3 is CASSGSDRLNEKLFF. CDR3 nucleotide sequence: TGTGCCAGCAGTGGGTCGGACAGGCTTAATGAAAAACTGTTTTTT.

The CDR3 reads CASSPFGGTNEKLFF. CDR3 nucleotide sequence: TGTGCCAGCAGCCCCTTCGGGGGAACTAATGAAAAACTGTTTTTT. V is TRBV7-3 and J is TRBJ1-4; a weak D match, TRBD1 (5 bases). Germline loops: CDR1 SGHTA, CDR2 FQGTGA. V gave up 5 bases and J gave up 1 base, with 11 bases separating them. This CDR3 spans 15 amino acids. Looking up the rest from reference TRBV7-3 and TRBJ1-4 gives the full variable domain: GAGVSQTPSNKVTEKGKYVELRCDPISGHTALYWYRQSLGQGPEFLIYFQGTGAADDSGLPNDRFFAVRPEGSVSTLKIQRTERGDSAVYLCASSPFGGTNEKLFFGSGTQLSVL.

The chain uses TRBV5-1 and TRBJ2-3; D may be TRBD2 (5 bases). This CDR3 has 12 residues. The V gene's germline CDR1 is SGHRS and CDR2 YFSETQ. The germline V and J ends were trimmed by 4 bases and 6 bases, with 9 bases remaining between them. The CDR3 DNA reads as TGCGCCAGCAGCACCGGCGGGGATACGCAGTATTTT. Translated, it gives CASSTGGDTQYF. Looking up the rest from reference TRBV5-1 and TRBJ2-3 gives the full variable domain: KAGVTQTPRYLIKTRGQQVTLSCSPISGHRSVSWYQQTPGQGLQFLFEYFSETQRNKGNFPGRFSGRQFSNSRSEMNVSTLELGDSALYLCASSTGGDTQYFGPGTRLTVL.

The chain uses TRBV5-1 and TRBJ2-2; D possibly corresponds to TRBD2 (5 bases). Trimming cost V 4 bases and J 5 bases, with 21 bases left between them. This CDR3 contains 17 residues. Germline-derived CDR1 and CDR2 are SGHRS and YFSETQ. CDR3 in amino acids: CASSPDVRRKVTGELFF. CDR3 in DNA: TGCGCCAGCAGCCCTGATGTCAGGAGGAAGGTGACCGGGGAGCTGTTTTTT.